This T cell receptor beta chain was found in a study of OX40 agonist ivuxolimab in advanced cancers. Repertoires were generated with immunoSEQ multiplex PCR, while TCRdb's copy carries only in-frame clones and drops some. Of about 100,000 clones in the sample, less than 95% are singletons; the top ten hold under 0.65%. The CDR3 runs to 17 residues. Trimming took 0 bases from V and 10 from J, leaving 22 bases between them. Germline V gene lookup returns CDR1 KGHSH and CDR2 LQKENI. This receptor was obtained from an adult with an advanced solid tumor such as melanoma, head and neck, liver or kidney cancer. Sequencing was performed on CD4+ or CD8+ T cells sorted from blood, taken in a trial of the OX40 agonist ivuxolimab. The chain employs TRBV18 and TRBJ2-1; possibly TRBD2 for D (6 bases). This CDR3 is CASSPPRLGGVRGEQFF. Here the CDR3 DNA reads TGTGCCAGCTCACCACCGAGACTAGGAGGGGTTCGGGGGGAGCAGTTCTTC.